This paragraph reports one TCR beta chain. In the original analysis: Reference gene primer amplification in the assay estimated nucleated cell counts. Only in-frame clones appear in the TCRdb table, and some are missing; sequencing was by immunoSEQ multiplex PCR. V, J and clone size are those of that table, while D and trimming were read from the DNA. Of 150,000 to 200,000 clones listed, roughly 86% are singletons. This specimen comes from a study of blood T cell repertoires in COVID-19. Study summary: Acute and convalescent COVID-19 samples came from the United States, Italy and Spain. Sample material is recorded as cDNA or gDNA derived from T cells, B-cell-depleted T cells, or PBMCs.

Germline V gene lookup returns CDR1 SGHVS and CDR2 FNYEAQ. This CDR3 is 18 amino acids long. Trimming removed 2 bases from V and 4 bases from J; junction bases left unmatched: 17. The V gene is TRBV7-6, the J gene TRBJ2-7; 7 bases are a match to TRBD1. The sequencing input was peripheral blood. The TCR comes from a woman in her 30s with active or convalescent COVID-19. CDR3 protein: CASSLSALGTAKGYEQYF. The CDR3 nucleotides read TGTGCCAGCAGCTTATCCGCACTGGGGACAGCCAAGGGGTACGAGCAGTACTTC.